The text below deals with one TCR beta chain. The clone's antigen remains unknown. No base quality values were provided; no much bigger clone lies one nucleotide off. The cohort comprised around 690 healthy bone marrow donors. At the time of sampling, every cohort member was nominally healthy, though immune exposures that went unrecorded were likely present. The donor was CMV seropositive and belonged to the group of around 300 seropositive cohort members. Each donor provided a peripheral blood sample, and peripheral blood mononuclear cells were used for TCR beta sequencing. The Qiagen DNeasy Blood Extraction Kit was used to extract genomic DNA from the blood cell samples. Library preparation was by the immunoSEQ multiplex PCR assay. For the multiplex PCR, a mixture combining 60 forward primers for TCR Vbeta segments and 13 reverse primers for TCR Jbeta segments was used. A multiplex PCR assay on genomic DNA amplified the CDR3 region of rearranged TCR beta genes. The Illumina HiSeq System was used to sequence the amplified TCR beta libraries as 87-base-pair reads. Turning to the authors' computational methods: A later analysis counted some 74 million unique TCR beta chains across the 666 repertoires, and some 11 million of these chains were shared by at least two donors. To remove PCR and sequencing errors, raw reads were error-corrected and collapsed into unique sequences using a nearest-neighbor algorithm that merged closely related sequences. V, D and J gene segments were assigned by aligning CDR3 sequences to IMGT reference sequences. For a sequence to be retained, at least a six-nucleotide match to both a V gene segment and a J gene segment was required. A rearrangement was called productive if the CDR3 had no stop codons and remained in frame with V and J, and every other rearrangement was called non-productive. CDR3 was defined according to IMGT convention as the region running from the second conserved V-encoded cysteine to the conserved J-encoded phenylalanine. In an earlier analysis of approximately 500 of the donors, sequences lacking an unambiguous match to a single V gene segment were excluded. An earlier analysis of 587 of the donors called V segments functional above 56.7% productive rearrangements and segregating when the between-donor standard deviation exceeded 5%. A statistical classification framework was built to diagnose cytomegalovirus status from the catalog of TCR beta chain sequences. A later analysis assigned V and J genes by comparing TCR nucleotide sequences with IMGT/GENE-DB human TR gene sequences. A later analysis assigned CDR3 sequences and most-parsimonious VDJ recombination scenarios with the TCRdist pipeline. In a later analysis, each TCR beta chain was defined by its CDR3 amino acid sequence together with its V-gene family, and reads lacking a unique V-gene family were excluded. To address suspected cross-contamination and a sequencing artifact, a later analysis removed approximately 600 highly shared, low-generation-probability nucleotide sequences. A later analysis calculated a clonal expansion index for each public chain from normalized within-repertoire ranks of inferred template counts. A later analysis computed generation probabilities with a VDJ recombination model fitted to out-of-frame rearrangements, and checked the results against IGoR. In a later analysis, TCR-TCR, TCR-HLA and TCR-CMV co-occurrence was scored with hypergeometric tests, and a repertoire-size bias correction was applied to TCR pairs. In a later analysis, false discovery rates were estimated by permuting HLA or CMV assignments 20 times. A later analysis grouped co-occurring TCRs with DBSCAN, adding TCRdist sequence similarity when clustering within HLA-allele-positive subsets. For co-occurrence clustering, repertoires with fewer than 30,000 or more than 120,000 public chains were excluded, along with a handful of repertoires with anomalous nucleotide sharing. TCRdb limited this immuneACCESS table to in-frame rearrangements with V and J called. A share of clones is missing; checked studies link under half to unresolved V genes, and the rest is unexplained. V and J calls and clone size are as listed in that table; D and trimming were resolved from the DNA. This sample lists 110,000 or so clones; 9.5% to 15% were detected once. Clones ranked in the top ten supply around 16% of the sample.

This sample is drawn from a study of cytomegalovirus exposure and HLA in healthy donors (dated by TCRdb to 2016 to 2017). Regarding the study in general: In an earlier analysis of under 600 of the donors, under 300 Gb of sequence data and about 110 million unique TCR beta sequences from roughly 180 million T cells were reported. HLA typing included class I and class II loci at four-digit resolution. The study profiled the T cell repertoires of more than 500 subjects by immunosequencing and related them to cytomegalovirus serostatus. In the later analysis, no new phenotypic data were used to find candidate immune exposures; instead, reliance was placed on TCR beta sequences and their occurrence across donors. To predict cytomegalovirus infection status, the study combined high-throughput TCR immunosequencing, statistical association of individual TCRs with disease status, and machine learning. Every repertoire in the discovery cohort had been generated on one and the same sequencing platform. A later analysis re-examined previously published TCR beta repertoires from hundreds of donors and added high-resolution HLA genotyping to investigate patterns of TCR occurrence. Across approximately 400 genotyped donors of the cohort, an average of about 240,000 unique TCR beta nucleotide sequences per donor were sequenced, and about a sixth of those sequences were non-productive. Alongside the repertoire data, information on donor age, sex, ethnicity and CMV serostatus was compiled. The study aimed to test whether cataloging public T cell receptors could reveal signatures of past pathogen exposure. A few DR-DQ haplotypes were treated as single units for association and clustering because of strong linkage in the cohort. Approximately 300 gigabases of sequencing data and about 92 million unique TCR sequences made up an early release that covered 500 to 700 HLA-typed donors. A separate validation cohort of 90 to 150 different subjects was used in addition to the 666-subject first cohort. To decide whether each TCR beta V gene segment behaved as functional or pseudogenic, an earlier analysis of 587 of the donors relied on high-throughput TCR beta sequencing. The genetic ancestry cluster associated with self-reported Caucasian donors included 65% to 90% of the 398 genotyped donors. In a later genetic analysis, genome-wide SNP genotypes for about 55% of the roughly 670 donors were used, and that subset was treated as a discovery cohort. Typing coverage differed by locus: A, B, C, DRB1 and DQB1 were typed in about 629-630 donors, DQA1 in roughly 510, DPA1 in some 610, and DPB1 in approximately 450.

The study at large found these results: A later analysis found that HLA-associated TCR beta chains were more clonally expanded and had lower generation probabilities than equally common non-associated chains. Linkage disequilibrium might explain the correlated functional status among segregating V segments, but an unknown experimental factor could not be ruled out. This cohort had only TCR beta chains sequenced, and the lack of alpha or paired-chain data limited which features could be detected. A later analysis associated around 16,000 TCR beta sequences with specific HLA alleles at a false discovery rate of 0.05. A cluster of highly shared sequence variants was judged likely to be a technical artifact of the sequencing pipeline. A total of fewer than 200 TCR beta chains were listed by the study as associated with cytomegalovirus. Roughly uniform sequencing depth across donors was assumed in presence/absence analyses, although this assumption may not hold. CMV serostatus was the only immune exposure information available for the cohort. A few of the identified cytomegalovirus-associated TCR beta chains were confirmed in vitro to be specific for cytomegalovirus antigens. A further reported finding was that TCR beta sequences accurately predicted the HLA-A and HLA-B alleles for most subjects in the first cohort. Because HLA typing was unavailable for some donors at each locus, only the typed subset was used in association tests. Assigning TCR associations to individual alleles was difficult when HLA alleles, especially DR and DQ, strongly co-occurred. It was suggested by the authors that the approach could potentially be generalized to other disease states and immunological phenotypes. Most TCR sequences were observed very rarely across donors, whereas some public TCRs were present in many individuals. The earlier analysis of fewer than 750 of the donors excluded roughly 17 rarely observed V segments, including chromosome 9 orphons, because counts were too low. Cytomegalovirus status was reported to be diagnosed by the classifier with high specificity and sensitivity in both the original and validation cohorts. In a later analysis, most CMV-associated TCR beta chains were found to appear HLA-restricted, with HLA associations seemingly driven largely by CMV exposure. Compared with the 666-donor mean, donors in an Asian-associated ancestry cluster had fewer N-insertions in productive TCRs, according to a later genetic analysis. According to a later analysis, parvovirus B19, influenza, CMV and Epstein-Barr virus appeared linked to several top co-occurrence clusters. In an earlier analysis of some 550 of the donors, most TCR beta V segments were observed in productive rearrangements about 87% or about 30% of the time, broadly matching IMGT annotations. A later analysis found that TCR association rates varied across HLA loci, with DRB1 alleles showing the most associated TCRs and HLA-C alleles the fewest. A later genetic analysis associated a missense DCLRE1C variant with V-gene and J-gene trimming of TCR beta chains, and an independent cohort replicated the association.

Specimen: PBMCs. The receptor was isolated from a man between 35 and 55 years old in good health and CMV-seropositive.

Here is the DNA: TGTGCCAGCTCGGGACTAGCGGCGTCCTACGAGCAGTACTTC. Its protein is CASSGLAASYEQYF. The chain is encoded by TRBV18 joined to TRBJ2-7, and TRBD2 aligns with 11 junction nucleotides. Trimming takes 6 bases off V and 1 base off J; junction bases not matched to a gene: 2. The CDR3 starts with the cysteine, ends with the phenylalanine, and has 14 residues. The CDR3 DNA has 42 bases and is translated from base 1. CDR1 KGHSH and CDR2 LQKENI were looked up in the germline V gene.